Detailed here is one T cell receptor (beta chain). As processed by the authors: Amplifying reference gene primers gave estimates of nucleated cell counts. Method: immunoSEQ multiplex PCR; TCRdb's copy keeps in-frame clones and lacks some. V and J calls and clone size are as listed in that table; D and trimming were resolved from the DNA. The sample holds about 200,000 clones, about nine tenths seen once. The CDR3 runs 15 residues. J lost 4 bases, V lost 4 bases, and 8 bases had no gene match. Per germline, CDR1 SEHNR and CDR2 FQNEAQ (reference sequence). This entry comes from a study of blood T cell repertoires in COVID-19. Overall study context: Samples came from the United States, Italy and Spain, spanning acute and convalescent COVID-19. PBMCs, B-cell-depleted T cells, or T cells were the source of the cDNA or gDNA that made up the material.

The clonotype comes from an older woman with acute or convalescent COVID-19. The V and J genes are TRBV7-9 and TRBJ1-2; TRBD1 matches 8 bases. Sequencing was carried out using peripheral blood. The CDR3 spells CASSSDRGGSYGYTF. CDR3 DNA sequence: TGTGCCAGCAGCTCCGACAGGGGCGGGAGCTATGGCTACACCTTC. Complete variable domain (other parts from reference TRBV7-9 and TRBJ1-2): DTGVSQNPRHKITKRGQNVTFRCDPISEHNRLYWYRQTLGQGPEFLTYFQNEAQLEKSRLLSDRFSAERPKGSFSTLEIQRTEQGDSAMYLCASSSDRGGSYGYTFGSGTRLTVV.